This T cell receptor beta chain was sequenced for a study of T cell clones after liver transplantation. In the study overall: Tolerance: complete withdrawal held at least one year, liver enzymes staying within twice normal.

As for this clone: Its antigen is unknown.

Regarding the study as a whole: Donor-reactive sequences fell more than third party-reactive ones, suggesting partial deletion.

Assay: immunoSEQ multiplex PCR; the TCRdb copy retains only in-frame clones and omits some. The sample includes around 100,000 clones, around 86% of them seen just once. The CDR3 runs 14 residues. Germline-derived CDR1 and CDR2 are MNHEY and SVGAGI. J lost 3 bases, V lost 2 bases, and 2 bases had no gene match. Specimen: CD4+ T cells from blood, collected before liver transplant. V is TRBV6-5 and J is TRBJ2-7; 9 nucleotides agree with TRBD1. The clonotype comes from a human donor who received a liver transplant. DNA of the CDR3: TGTGCCAGCAGTTACCAGGGACAGGGCTACGAGCAGTACTTC. Translating it yields CASSYQGQGYEQYF.